This T cell receptor (beta chain) was retrieved from a study of T cells expressing NK-cell markers (dated by TCRdb to the early 2020s). In the study overall: About 8 donors provided sorted CD3+CD56+NKG2C+, CD3+CD56+NKG2C- and CD3+CD56-NKG2C+ T-cell subsets, whose TCR beta-chain repertoires were profiled. Seven of the eight sequenced donors were HCMV-seropositive and one was HCMV-seronegative. The study sequenced eight donors, all healthy volunteers chosen at random: three men and five women. The libraries were sequenced on Illumina HiSeq 2000/2500, MiSeq or NextSeq, producing 2 x 150 bp reads.

What the work shows at the level of the full study, not this receptor alone: Whether the expanded NKG2C-expressing T cell clones were specific for HCMV antigens was left unclear. In over 5 donors, the dominant CD3+CD56+NKG2C+ clonotypes were among the top 10 CD8+ clonotypes and accounted for about 1.0-8% of CD8+ T cells. Those dominant clonotypes were again the most abundant among CD3+CD56-NKG2C+ cells in four donors, at about 28.3-60.1%.

Sequencer: Illumina HiSeq 2000. TCR beta cDNA libraries were made by 5'RACE template switching that added a universal primer site and unique molecular identifiers. cDNA synthesis was primed from the TCR beta constant segment, followed by two successive PCR amplification steps. The paper's processing steps were these. MIGEC was used to demultiplex reads and group the reads by UMI, and MiTCR was used to assemble and quantify clonotypes. Only TCR cDNA sequences supported by at least two reads were kept to exclude erroneous sequences. Downstream repertoire analysis used the tcR package, and clonotypes were matched across fractions by CDR3 nucleotide sequence plus V segment. Antigen specificity was annotated against VDJdb with VDJmatch, allowing one amino acid substitution in CDR3. TCRdb reprocessed the reads, and each CDR3 protein sequence is entered once, without DNA. None of the V and J calls come from the authors' own analysis; TCRdb made them. The sample has approximately 460,000 distinct CDR3 sequences on record. Clones ranked in the top ten supply approximately 6.8% of the sample.

Note on this clonotype: The antigen it binds to is not known.

CDR1 and CDR2 are drawn from the germline V gene: SQVTM, ANQGSEA. The CDR3 runs 14 amino acids, cysteine and phenylalanine included. The DNA is unrecorded. A commercial ELISA kit detecting HCMV-specific IgG in serum was used to determine HCMV serostatus. Ficoll density gradient centrifugation was used to isolate peripheral blood mononuclear cells from blood. The sequence came from a woman between 18 and 69 years old in good health. The chain joins TRBV29-1 to TRBJ1-5; TCRdb selects TRBD1, and the lack of DNA leaves this call unchecked. The specimen was blood T cells: a sorted CD56 or NKG2C T cell subset, CD4+ or CD8+ T cells, or bulk PBMC T cells (not recorded which). The CDR3 here reads CSVAPSGAGQPQHF. With the rest looked up from the reference TRBV29-1 and TRBJ1-5 genes rather than sequenced, the full variable domain is SAVISQKPSRDICQRGTSLTIQCQVDSQVTMMFWYRQQPGQSLTLIATANQGSEATYESGFVIDKFPISRPNLTFSTLTVSNMSPEDSSIYLCSVAPSGAGQPQHFGDGTRLSIL.